What follows are 27 T cell receptor beta chains derived from one specimen sequenced in a study of blood T cell repertoires in COVID-19. Here immunoSEQ multiplex PCR was the method, and the copy in TCRdb shows in-frame clones only, minus some. The sample records over 150,000 clones, 70% to 90% being singletons. The sequencing input was peripheral blood. These receptors were collected from a man between 65 and 85 years old with active or convalescent COVID-19.

This clone is a singleton in its sample. This chain connects TRBV2 to TRBJ1-5; 7 nucleotides agree with TRBD1. The CDR3 spans 15 residues. V shed 5 bases and J 4 bases; nucleotides not matched to a gene: 8. Germline V gene data show CDR1 as SNHLY and CDR2 as FYNNEI. The CDR3 loop is CASSLRQGSNQPQHF. In DNA form, the CDR3 reads TGTGCCAGCAGTCTTAGACAGGGATCGAATCAGCCCCAGCATTTT.

This chain connects TRBV11-2 to TRBJ1-5, with 7 bases aligning to TRBD1. This CDR3 is built from 15 residues. The germline gives CDR1 SGHAT, CDR2 FQNNGV. J gave up 3 bases and V 2 bases, and 4 bases lay outside the gene matches. For the CDR3, the DNA is TGTGCCAGCAGCTTAACAGGGGATAACAATCAGCCCCAGCATTTT. It is translated as CASSLTGDNNQPQHF.

The V and J genes are TRBV5-8 and TRBJ2-7, with a weak D call TRBD1 (6 bases). The CDR3 sequence is 15 residues long. Per the germline V gene, CDR1 is SGHTS and CDR2 is YDEGEE. V was cut by 7 bases and J by 1 base, with 18 bases left in between. The CDR3 DNA follows: TGTGCCAGCGACCCCCCGGGACACCATTCCTACGAGCAGTACTTC. As protein: CASDPPGHHSYEQYF. Using reference TRBV5-8 and TRBJ2-7 for the parts outside the CDR3, the full variable domain is EAGVTQSPTHLIKTRGQQATLRCSPISGHTSVYWYQQALGLGLQFLLWYDEGEERNRGNFPPRFSGRQFPNYSSELNVNALELEDSALYLCASDPPGHHSYEQYFGPGTRLTVT.

V and J are TRBV18 and TRBJ2-7, with D perhaps TRBD1 (6 bases). Germline lookup yields CDR1 KGHSH and CDR2 LQKENI. Trimming took off 2 bases at V and 3 bases at J, with 11 bases between the two ends. The CDR3 runs 14 residues. CDR3 coding DNA: TGTGCCAGCTCACCAAGGAGGACAGACTACGAGCAGTACTTC. Encoded protein: CASSPRRTDYEQYF.

CDR3 in DNA: TGTGCCAGCAGTTACCGTCCGGGCTCCTACGAGCAGTACTTC. Its translation: CASSYRPGSYEQYF. The chain recombines TRBV6-2 or TRBV6-3 with TRBJ2-7; D uncertain. The germline gives CDR1 MNHEY, CDR2 SVGEGT. Trimming removed 2 bases at V and 0 bases at J, with 8 bases between. This CDR3 is 14 amino acids long.

In its sample, this clone ranks as medium-sized. The rearrangement links TRBV5-1 to TRBJ1-3, with a tentative D call TRBD1 (6 bases). V was cut by 0 bases and J by 2 bases, with 15 bases left in between. Per the germline V gene, CDR1 is SGHRS and CDR2 is YFSETQ. The CDR3 is 17 amino acids. This chain's CDR3 is CASSLAPQGSTGNTIYF. CDR3 DNA: TGCGCCAGCAGCTTGGCCCCACAGGGTTCTACTGGAAACACCATATATTTT.

In DNA form, the CDR3 reads TGTGCCAGCAGCAAGGGGCCTAGCGGGAGTCTAGCCTACAATGAGCAGTTCTTC. This translates into CASSKGPSGSLAYNEQFF. This chain links TRBV11-2 with TRBJ2-1, with 10 bases lining up with TRBD2. This CDR3 is 18 amino acids long. The germline V gene has CDR1 SGHAT and CDR2 FQNNGV. The junction had 12 bases not matched to a gene; V was cut back by 5 bases and J by 2 bases.

The chain employs TRBV27 and TRBJ1-5; unclear D gene. The CDR3 runs to 13 residues. Germline V CDR1 and CDR2: MNHEY, SMNVEV (reference sequence). The V end was cut by 5 bases, the J end by 0 bases, with 5 bases between. DNA of the CDR3: TGTGCCAGCAGTCCTAATAGCAATCAGCCCCAGCATTTT. Translated, it gives CASSPNSNQPQHF.

The gene calls are TRBV2 and TRBJ1-2; no reliable D call. The CDR3 contains 14 residues. Germline V gene data show CDR1 as SNHLY and CDR2 as FYNNEI. V gave up 6 bases and J gave up 5 bases, with 16 bases separating them. In nucleotides, the CDR3 is TGTGCCAGCAGACCACTCCACGACGGGTATGGCTACACCTTC. It encodes CASRPLHDGYGYTF.

This clone was detected once. The chain recombines TRBV11-2 with TRBJ2-5; a possible D gene is TRBD2 (6 bases). Trimming cost V 3 bases and J 2 bases, with 13 bases left between them. CDR1 and CDR2 from the germline V gene are SGHAT and FQNNGV. The CDR3 totals 15 residues. The CDR3 DNA is TGTGCCAGCAGCTTTGCAGGGACTCCTCAAGAGACCCAGTACTTC. It encodes CASSFAGTPQETQYF. Based on the CDR3 plus reference TRBV11-2 and TRBJ2-5, the full variable domain is EAGVAQSPRYKIIEKRQSVAFWCNPISGHATLYWYQQILGQGPKLLIQFQNNGVVDDSQLPKDRFSAERLKGVDSTLKIQPAKLEDSAVYLCASSFAGTPQETQYFGPGTRLLVL.

This rearrangement joins TRBV4-1 to TRBJ2-7; D call uncertain. V lost 1 base and J lost 9, with 13 bases in between. Germline-derived CDR1 and CDR2 are MGHRA and YSYEKL. The length of the CDR3 is 13 residues. This CDR3 is CASSQVPGSAQYF. The DNA for the CDR3 is TGCGCCAGCAGCCAAGTTCCAGGATCAGCGCAGTACTTC.

The rearrangement joins TRBV19 to TRBJ1-4, with no clear D. V was trimmed by 5 bases and J by 1 base, leaving 14 bases between them. There are 16 residues in the CDR3. CDR1 is LNHDA, CDR2 SQIVND, per germline (reference sequence). CDR3 residues: CASSPEGGRTNEKLFF. Written as DNA, the CDR3 is TGTGCCAGTAGTCCAGAAGGAGGGCGAACTAATGAAAAACTGTTTTTT.

The CDR3 loop is CASSLVGLAGDTQYF. CDR3 DNA: TGTGCCAGCAGCTTAGTCGGTCTAGCGGGAGATACGCAGTATTTT. This rearrangement joins TRBV7-3 to TRBJ2-3; 8 bases agree with TRBD2. Germline loops: CDR1 SGHTA, CDR2 FQGTGA. The CDR3 totals 15 residues. Trimming at V came to 2 bases and at J to 5 bases, leaving 6 bases not matched to a gene.

The chain joins TRBV6-6 to TRBJ1-1, with D possibly TRBD1 on 6 matching bases. Trimming shortened V by 7 bases and J by 3 bases, and 12 bases separated the two germline ends. The CDR3 totals 13 residues. The germline gives CDR1 MNHNY, CDR2 SVGAGI (reference sequence). The CDR3 loop is CASTDRRDTEAFF. In nucleotides, the CDR3 is TGTGCCAGCACCGACAGGCGGGACACTGAAGCTTTCTTT.

The rearrangement joins TRBV9 to TRBJ2-7, with TRBD1 identical over 10 bases. CDR1 and CDR2 from the germline V gene are SGDLS and YYNGEE. Losses at the gene ends were 2 bases for V and 4 bases for J; bases not matched to a gene: 3. The CDR3 extends over 14 amino acids. The CDR3: CASSVSGQGYEQYF. CDR3 bases: TGTGCCAGCAGCGTCTCGGGACAGGGGTACGAGCAGTACTTC.

V and J are TRBV7-2 and TRBJ1-1, with 9 bases identical to TRBD1. CDR1 and CDR2 from the germline V gene are SGHTA and FQGNSA. V gave up 1 base and J gave up 3 bases; unmatched junction bases: 3. This CDR3 is 15 amino acids long. The CDR3 loop is CASSLVGTGYTEAFF. The CDR3 DNA follows: TGTGCCAGCAGCTTAGTGGGGACAGGGTACACTGAAGCTTTCTTT.

The chain couples TRBV30 to TRBJ2-5; 11 nucleotides line up with TRBD2. Unmatched junction bases numbered 5, after V lost 5 bases and J lost 0 bases. Germline loops: CDR1 GTSNPN, CDR2 SVGIG (reference sequence). There are 15 residues in the CDR3. The CDR3 here is CAWATLAGDQETQYF. In DNA form, the CDR3 reads TGTGCCTGGGCCACACTAGCGGGAGACCAAGAGACCCAGTACTTC.

V and J are TRBV27 and TRBJ1-4; 9 bases match TRBD1. Germline trimming cut 5 bases from V and 5 bases from J; bases unmatched to any gene: 6. This CDR3 has 15 residues. In germline, CDR1 is MNHEY, CDR2 SMNVEV (reference sequence). The CDR3 is CASSAAGTGNEKLFF. CDR3 coding DNA: TGTGCCAGCAGTGCCGCCGGGACAGGGAATGAAAAACTGTTTTTT. The variable domain in full, completed from reference TRBV27 and TRBJ1-4, reads EAQVTQNPRYLITVTGKKLTVTCSQNMNHEYMSWYRQDPGLGLRQIYYSMNVEVTDKGDVPEGYKVSRKEKRNFPLILESPSPNQTSLYFCASSAAGTGNEKLFFGSGTQLSVL.

This chain links TRBV28 with TRBJ1-5; D ambiguous. Per germline, CDR1 MDHEN and CDR2 SYDVKM. V gave up 7 bases and J gave up 0 bases, with 16 bases separating them. This CDR3 comprises 16 residues. CDR3: CASTHRGKASNQPQHF. The CDR3 DNA reads as TGTGCCAGCACCCACCGGGGAAAAGCTAGCAATCAGCCCCAGCATTTT.

This chain uses TRBV27 with TRBJ1-1, with 7 bases aligning to TRBD1. The CDR3 covers 15 residues. V was clipped by 5 bases and J by 1 base; unmatched bases: 7. Germline assignment: CDR1 MNHEY and CDR2 SMNVEV (reference sequence). The CDR3, as DNA: TGTGCCAGCAGTGCCTCAGGGGGAGGGAACACTGAAGCTTTCTTT. Protein: CASSASGGGNTEAFF.

For this clone: Other DNA sequences within the sample encode an identical CDR3. The genes are TRBV5-1 and TRBJ2-1; no definite D call. Trimming stripped 2 bases from V and 4 bases from J, with 13 bases between. In germline, CDR1 is SGHRS, CDR2 YFSETQ. The length of the CDR3 is 15 residues. The CDR3: CASSLSGSSYNEQFF. The CDR3 coding sequence is TGCGCCAGCAGCTTATCGGGTTCGAGTTACAATGAGCAGTTCTTC.

V usage is TRBV5-1 and J usage is TRBJ1-2, with D unresolved. Trimming took off 0 bases at V and 5 bases at J, with 14 bases between the two ends. Germline CDR1 reads SGHRS; CDR2 reads YFSETQ. This CDR3 region has 15 residues. The CDR3 region has the DNA TGCGCCAGCAGCTTGGCCGCAGACGGAGGGTATGGCTACACCTTC. Protein product: CASSLAADGGYGYTF.

The chain uses TRBV19 and TRBJ1-1; 7 bases are a match to TRBD1. Germline assignment: CDR1 LNHDA and CDR2 SQIVND (reference sequence). The CDR3 extends over 13 amino acids. After removal of 4 bases from V and 4 bases from J, the junction contained 3 bases not matched to a gene. The CDR3: CASSTTGTTEAFF. In DNA form, the CDR3 reads TGTGCCAGTAGTACGACAGGGACCACTGAAGCTTTCTTT.

The rearrangement links TRBV10-3 to TRBJ1-6, with 11 bases aligning to TRBD1. After removal of 7 bases from V and 7 bases from J, the junction contained 6 bases not matched to a gene. The CDR3 length is 15 residues. Germline V CDR1 and CDR2: ENHRY, SYGVKD. The CDR3 loop is CAITGTGGINSPLHF. The CDR3 coding sequence is TGTGCCATCACCGGGACAGGGGGAATAAATTCACCCCTCCACTTT.

V gene TRBV9 combines with J gene TRBJ1-2, with D hard to call. Germline V lookup: CDR1 SGDLS, CDR2 YYNGEE. The CDR3 is made up of 16 amino acids. V lost 6 bases, J lost 5 bases, and 23 bases lay in between. The CDR3 sequence: CASTREVGRSEYGYTF. For the CDR3, the DNA is TGTGCCAGCACCCGAGAGGTGGGTCGGTCAGAGTATGGCTACACCTTC.

In nucleotides, the CDR3 is TGTGCCTGGAGTAAGGGGGGCAATCAGCCCCAGCATTTT. It translates to CAWSKGGNQPQHF. This chain links TRBV30 with TRBJ1-5; tentative D call: TRBD1 (6 bases). Deletions cut 2 bases from V and 2 bases from J, with 7 bases between. This CDR3 region has 13 residues. CDR1 GTSNPN and CDR2 SVGIG come from the germline V gene (reference sequence).

This chain uses TRBV20-1 with TRBJ2-7, with D perhaps matching TRBD1 (5 bases). V gave up 3 bases and J gave up 5 bases, with 8 bases separating them. The germline gives CDR1 DFQATT, CDR2 SNEGSKA (reference sequence). CDR3 length: 11 residues. CDR3 coding DNA: TGCAGTGCTAGTAGACAGAACGAGCAGTACTTC. Residues: CSASRQNEQYF.